The sequence of this T cell receptor (beta chain) was determined in a study of cytomegalovirus exposure and HLA in healthy donors. General observations from the study: Most of the TCR beta V segments (in an earlier analysis) were productive either about 87% or about 30% of the time. In vitro testing confirmed a few CMV-associated chains as specific for CMV antigens.

The PCR ran on 60 Vbeta and 13 Jbeta primers. Sequencing was performed with immunoSEQ multiplex PCR; in TCRdb, only in-frame clones are kept and a portion is missing. The sample has around 220,000 clones; approximately 80% are singletons. This clone was seen at least ten times. Its target is not known. This CDR3 comprises 14 residues. Between the trimmed V and J ends, which lost 2 bases and 8 bases, there was a span of 13 bases. CDR1 and CDR2 from the germline V gene are KGHSH and LQKENI. The gene calls are TRBV18 and TRBJ1-5, with no clear D. The sequencing sample was made of PBMCs. This TCR derives from a man in his forties or fifties in good health and CMV-seronegative. CDR3 sequence (DNA): TGTGCCAGCTCACCAACGGGAGTGAGGGAGCCCCAGCATTTT. Its translation: CASSPTGVREPQHF. The variable domain in full, completed from reference TRBV18 and TRBJ1-5, reads NAGVMQNPRHLVRRRGQEARLRCSPMKGHSHVYWYRQLPEEGLKFMVYLQKENIIDESGMPKERFSAEFPKEGPSILRIQQVVRGDSAAYFCASSPTGVREPQHFGDGTRLSIL.